Following are 7 T cell receptor beta chains from one sample sequenced in a study of identifying expanded T cells in peripheral blood. TCRdb keeps only in-frame clones here, not all; method: immunoSEQ multiplex PCR. This table has around 91,000 clones, approximately 88% appearing once. Input material: blood. Source of these receptors: a person aged 18-70 years in good health.

This chain connects TRBV9 to TRBJ1-2, with a weak D call TRBD1 (6 bases). Looked up from germline, CDR1 is SGDLS and CDR2 is YYNGEE. V gave up 2 bases and J gave up 5 bases, with 19 bases separating them. The CDR3 spans 16 residues. The CDR3 region is CASSVGGTGLAYGYTF. The CDR3 DNA is TGTGCCAGCAGCGTGGGAGGAACAGGGTTGGCGTATGGCTACACCTTC.

This clone was picked up a small number of times. V gene TRBV5-8 combines with J gene TRBJ2-7; D is undetermined. Trimming stripped 4 bases from V and 1 base from J, with 18 bases between. Germline assignment: CDR1 SGHTS and CDR2 YDEGEE. The CDR3 consists of 16 residues. The CDR3 bases are TGTGCCAGCAGCGTGAGTGCCCCAAAATATTCCTACGAGCAGTACTTC. Its protein product is CASSVSAPKYSYEQYF.

CDR3 residues: CASSKRADYEQYF. CDR3 nucleotide sequence: TGTGCCAGCAGCAAGAGAGCGGACTACGAGCAGTACTTC. V is TRBV7-2 and J is TRBJ2-7; D possibly corresponds to TRBD2 (5 bases). Germline lookup yields CDR1 SGHTA and CDR2 FQGNSA. The V gene lost 5 bases and the J gene lost 3 bases, with 11 bases spanning the gap. This CDR3 has 13 residues.

The CDR3 here is CASSQEGLAGDGQETQYF. CDR3 in DNA: TGTGCCAGCAGCCAAGAAGGTCTAGCGGGAGATGGGCAAGAGACCCAGTACTTC. The chain joins TRBV4-2 to TRBJ2-5; 10 bases line up with TRBD2. Germline V gene lookup returns CDR1 LGHNA and CDR2 YNFKEQ. The CDR3 runs 18 residues. V was pared by 0 bases and J by 2 bases, with 9 bases of the junction left unmatched.

The V and J genes are TRBV30 and TRBJ2-2; no clear D gene. The CDR3 totals 13 residues. CDR1 and CDR2 (germline): GTSNPN, SVGIG (reference sequence). V was shortened by 2 bases and J by 6 bases, with 10 bases between the two germline ends. In DNA, the CDR3 is TGTGCCTGGAGTATGAGGTCGTCCGGGGAGCTGTTTTTT. Translating it yields CAWSMRSSGELFF. The whole variable domain, remainder taken from reference TRBV30 and TRBJ2-2, is SQTIHQWPATLVQPVGSPLSLECTVEGTSNPNLYWYRQAAGRGLQLLFYSVGIGQISSEVPQNLSASRPQDRQFILSSKKLLLSDSGFYLCAWSMRSSGELFFGEGSRLTVL.

The V gene is TRBV5-1, the J gene TRBJ2-2, with 8 bases fitting TRBD1. Per germline, CDR1 SGHRS and CDR2 YFSETQ. Unmatched junction bases numbered 5, after V lost 4 bases and J lost 6 bases. There are 14 residues in the CDR3. CDR3 nucleotides: TGCGCCAGCAGCCGGGACAGGCCATCCGGGGAGCTGTTTTTT. Encoded protein: CASSRDRPSGELFF.

The CDR3 DNA is TGTGCCAGCAGCGCAGGACAGGGTAGCCGGGAGCTGTTTTTT. Amino acid sequence: CASSAGQGSRELFF. The gene calls are TRBV6-1 and TRBJ2-2, with 8 bases fitting TRBD1. The CDR3 has 14 residues. Germline V gene lookup returns CDR1 MNHNS and CDR2 SASEGT. V was pared by 6 bases and J by 9 bases, with 9 bases of the junction left unmatched.